The sequence of this TCR beta chain was determined in a study of cytomegalovirus exposure and HLA in healthy donors. General study results and limits: Analysis performed later found more than 15,000 TCR beta sequences associated with HLA alleles at 0.05 false discovery rate. A few V segments could not be told apart, such as TRBV6-2 and TRBV6-3, and were left out.

Turning to this clone: Antigen unknown.

The germline V gene has CDR1 SQVTM and CDR2 ANQGSEA. The V gene end was trimmed by 1 base and the J gene end by 5 bases; junction bases not matched to a gene: 5. This CDR3 is built from 14 residues. Researchers ran the PCR with 60 Vbeta and 13 Jbeta primers. In the source study's methods: The count from a later analysis was 70 million to 85 million unique TCR beta chains, roughly 11 million of them shared. Profiled with immunoSEQ multiplex PCR; TCRdb holds only in-frame clones, not every one. The V and J calls and clone size were taken over from that table, and D and trimming were inferred from the DNA. The repertoire includes more than 150,000 clones, approximately 88% of them detected once, and under 2% sits in the top ten. Donors likely had unrecorded immune exposures despite being nominally healthy when sampled.

The source material was PBMCs. The chain recombines TRBV29-1 with TRBJ2-5; 9 bases are a match to TRBD2. The clonotype originates from a woman aged 18 to 35 in good health and CMV-seronegative. The CDR3 loop reads CSVEGTSAGETQYF. CDR3 bases: TGCAGCGTTGAAGGGACTAGCGCGGGGGAGACCCAGTACTTC.